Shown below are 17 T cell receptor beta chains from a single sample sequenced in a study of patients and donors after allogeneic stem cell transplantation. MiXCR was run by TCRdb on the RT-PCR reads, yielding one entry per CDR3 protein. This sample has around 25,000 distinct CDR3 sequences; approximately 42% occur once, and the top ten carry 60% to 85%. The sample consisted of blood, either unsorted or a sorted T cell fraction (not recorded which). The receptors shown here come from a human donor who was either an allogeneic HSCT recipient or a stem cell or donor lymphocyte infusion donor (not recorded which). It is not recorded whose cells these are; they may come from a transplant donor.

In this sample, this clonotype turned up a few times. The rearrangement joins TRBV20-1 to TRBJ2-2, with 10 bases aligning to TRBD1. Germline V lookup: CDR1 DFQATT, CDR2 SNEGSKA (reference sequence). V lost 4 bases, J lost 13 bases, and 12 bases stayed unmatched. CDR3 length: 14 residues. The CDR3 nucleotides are TGCAGTGCTACTTCCGGGACAGGGGACGGAGGGCTGTTTTTT. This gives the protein CSATSGTGDGGLFF.

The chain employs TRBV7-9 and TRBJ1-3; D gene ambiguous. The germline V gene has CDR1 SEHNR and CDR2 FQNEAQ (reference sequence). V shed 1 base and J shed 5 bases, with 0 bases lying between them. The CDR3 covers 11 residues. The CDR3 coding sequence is TGTGCCAGCAGCTTAGGAAACACCATATATTTT. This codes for CASSLGNTIYF.

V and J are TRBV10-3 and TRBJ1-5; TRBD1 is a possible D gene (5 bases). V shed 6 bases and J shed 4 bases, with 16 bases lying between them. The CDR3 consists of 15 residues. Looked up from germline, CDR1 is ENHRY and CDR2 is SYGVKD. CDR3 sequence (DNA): TGTGCCATCAGGCGGGGGGACCGAGAAAATCAGCCCCAGCATTTT. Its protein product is CAIRRGDRENQPQHF.

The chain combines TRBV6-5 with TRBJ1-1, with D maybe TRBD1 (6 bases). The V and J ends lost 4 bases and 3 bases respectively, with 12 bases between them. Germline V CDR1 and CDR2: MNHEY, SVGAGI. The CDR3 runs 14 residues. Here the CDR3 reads CASSSLGGDTEAFF. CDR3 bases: TGTGCCAGCAGTTCTTTAGGGGGGGACACTGAAGCTTTCTTT.

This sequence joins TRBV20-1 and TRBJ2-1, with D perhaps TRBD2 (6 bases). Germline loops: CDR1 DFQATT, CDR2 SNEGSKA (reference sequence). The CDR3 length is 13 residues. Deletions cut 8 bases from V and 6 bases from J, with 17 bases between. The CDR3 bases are TGCAGTACAACCCGGGGGTACGGCAATGAGCAGTTCTTC. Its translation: CSTTRGYGNEQFF.

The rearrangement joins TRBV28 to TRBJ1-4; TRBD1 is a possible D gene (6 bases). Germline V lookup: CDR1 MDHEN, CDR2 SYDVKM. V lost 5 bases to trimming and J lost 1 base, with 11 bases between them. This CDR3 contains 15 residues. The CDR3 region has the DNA TGTGCCAGCAGTCTAGGGGGACAAACTAATGAAAAACTGTTTTTT. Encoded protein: CASSLGGQTNEKLFF. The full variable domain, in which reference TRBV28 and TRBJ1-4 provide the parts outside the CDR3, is DVKVTQSSRYLVKRTGEKVFLECVQDMDHENMFWYRQDPGLGLRLIYFSYDVKMKEKGDIPEGYSVSREKKERFSLILESASTNQTSMYLCASSLGGQTNEKLFFGSGTQLSVL.

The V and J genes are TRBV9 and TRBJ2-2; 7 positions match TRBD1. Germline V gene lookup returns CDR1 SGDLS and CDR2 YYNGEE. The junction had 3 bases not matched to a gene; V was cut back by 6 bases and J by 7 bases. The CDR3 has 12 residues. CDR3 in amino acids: CASNRGVGELFF. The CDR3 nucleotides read TGTGCCAGCAACAGGGGAGTCGGGGAGCTGTTTTTT. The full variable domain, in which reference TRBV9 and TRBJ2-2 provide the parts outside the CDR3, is DSGVTQTPKHLITATGQRVTLRCSPRSGDLSVYWYQQSLDQGLQFLIQYYNGEERAKGNILERFSAQQFPDLHSELNLSSLELGDSALYFCASNRGVGELFFGEGSRLTVL.

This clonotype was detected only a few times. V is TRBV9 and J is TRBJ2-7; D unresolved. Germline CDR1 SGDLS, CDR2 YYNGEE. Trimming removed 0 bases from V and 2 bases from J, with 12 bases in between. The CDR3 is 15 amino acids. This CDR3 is CASSVGWQVTYEQYF. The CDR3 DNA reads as TGTGCCAGCAGCGTAGGTTGGCAGGTGACCTACGAGCAGTACTTC.

CDR3 region: CSARDQGDTQYF. The DNA for the CDR3 is TGCAGTGCTAGAGATCAGGGAGATACGCAGTATTTT. This rearrangement joins TRBV20-1 to TRBJ2-3; the D gene is possibly TRBD1 (5 bases). The germline V gene encodes CDR1 DFQATT and CDR2 SNEGSKA (reference sequence). The CDR3 extends over 12 amino acids. Trimming shortened V by 0 bases and J by 5 bases, and 6 bases separated the two germline ends.

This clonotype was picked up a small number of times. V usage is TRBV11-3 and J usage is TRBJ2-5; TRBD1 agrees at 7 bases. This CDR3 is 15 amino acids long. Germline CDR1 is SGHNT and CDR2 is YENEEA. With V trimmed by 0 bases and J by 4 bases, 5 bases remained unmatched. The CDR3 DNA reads TGTGCCAGCAGCTTAGATCTCGGACAGGTAGAGACCCAGTACTTC. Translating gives CASSLDLGQVETQYF.

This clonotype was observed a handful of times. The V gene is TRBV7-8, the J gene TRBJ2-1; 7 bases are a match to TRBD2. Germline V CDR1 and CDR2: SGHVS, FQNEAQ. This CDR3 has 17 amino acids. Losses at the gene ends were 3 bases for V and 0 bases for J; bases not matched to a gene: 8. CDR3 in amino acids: CASSFYGGGPSYNEQFF. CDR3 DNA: TGTGCCAGCAGCTTTTATGGGGGAGGGCCCTCCTACAATGAGCAGTTCTTC.

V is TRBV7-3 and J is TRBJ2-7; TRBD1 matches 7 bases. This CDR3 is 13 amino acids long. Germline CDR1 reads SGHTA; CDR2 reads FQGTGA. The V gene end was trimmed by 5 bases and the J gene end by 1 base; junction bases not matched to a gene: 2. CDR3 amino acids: CASSPGQSYEQYF. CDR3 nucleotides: TGTGCCAGCAGCCCGGGACAGTCCTACGAGCAGTACTTC.

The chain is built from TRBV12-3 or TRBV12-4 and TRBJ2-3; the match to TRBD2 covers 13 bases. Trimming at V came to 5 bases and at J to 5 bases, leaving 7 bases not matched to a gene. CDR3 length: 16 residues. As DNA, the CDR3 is TGTGCCAGCAGTCCGGGACTAGCGGGAAATGGAGATACGCAGTATTTT. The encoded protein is CASSPGLAGNGDTQYF.

The DNA of the CDR3 is TGTGCCAGCAGCCCACAGGGATGGGGTGGACAGCCCCAGCATTTT. This gives the protein CASSPQGWGGQPQHF. The genes are TRBV3-1 and TRBJ1-5; TRBD1 is a possible D gene (6 bases). Germline V gives CDR1 LGHDT, CDR2 YNNKEL (reference sequence). The CDR3 has 15 residues. The V and J ends lost 4 bases and 7 bases respectively, with 17 bases between them. Complete variable domain (other parts from reference TRBV3-1 and TRBJ1-5): DTAVSQTPKYLVTQMGNDKSIKCEQNLGHDTMYWYKQDSKKFLKIMFSYNNKELIINETVPNRFSPKSPDKAHLNLHINSLELGDSAVYFCASSPQGWGGQPQHFGDGTRLSIL.

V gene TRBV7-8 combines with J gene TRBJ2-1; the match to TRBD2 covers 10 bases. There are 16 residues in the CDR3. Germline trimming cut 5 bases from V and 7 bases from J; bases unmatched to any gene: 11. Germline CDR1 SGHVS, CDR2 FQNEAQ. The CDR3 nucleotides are TGTGCCAGCAGCGCCCGTAGCGGGGGGCCAAGGAATGAGCAGTTCTTC. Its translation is CASSARSGGPRNEQFF.

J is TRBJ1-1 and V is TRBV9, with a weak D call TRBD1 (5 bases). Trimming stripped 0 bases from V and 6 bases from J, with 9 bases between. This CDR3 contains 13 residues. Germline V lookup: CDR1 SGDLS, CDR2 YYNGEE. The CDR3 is CASSVGWDAEAFF. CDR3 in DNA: TGTGCCAGCAGCGTAGGGTGGGACGCTGAAGCTTTCTTT.

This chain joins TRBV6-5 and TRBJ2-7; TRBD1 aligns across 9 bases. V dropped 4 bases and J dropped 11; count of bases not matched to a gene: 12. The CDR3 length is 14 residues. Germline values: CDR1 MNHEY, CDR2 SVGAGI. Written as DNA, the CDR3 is TGTGCCAGCAGTTCTGGGACAGGGCCTGGTGAGAAGTACTTC. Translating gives CASSSGTGPGEKYF.